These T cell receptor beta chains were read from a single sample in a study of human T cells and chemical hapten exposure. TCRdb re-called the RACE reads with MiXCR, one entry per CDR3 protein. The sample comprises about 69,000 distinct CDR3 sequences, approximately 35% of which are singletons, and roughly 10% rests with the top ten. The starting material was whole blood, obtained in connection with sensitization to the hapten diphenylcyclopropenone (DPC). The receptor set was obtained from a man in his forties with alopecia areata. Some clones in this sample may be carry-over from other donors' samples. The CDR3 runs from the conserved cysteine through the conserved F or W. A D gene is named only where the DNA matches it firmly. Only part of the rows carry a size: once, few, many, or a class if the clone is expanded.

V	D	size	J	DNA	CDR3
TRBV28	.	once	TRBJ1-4	TGTGCCAGCAGTTCGCCGGGTTCTCGTGAAAAACTGTTTTTT	CASSSPGSREKLFF
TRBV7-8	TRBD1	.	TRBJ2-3	TGTGCCAGCAGCTCAAGGACAGGGGGGGGATATACGCAGTATTTT	CASSSRTGGGYTQYF
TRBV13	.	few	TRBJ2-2	TGTGCCAGCAGCTTTGGCGGGGCCCTGAACACCGGGGAGCTGTTTTTT	CASSFGGALNTGELFF
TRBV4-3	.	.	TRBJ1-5	TGCGCCAGCAGCCAAGAAAGCAATCAGCCCCAGCATTTT	CASSQESNQPQHF
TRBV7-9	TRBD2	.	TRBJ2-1	TGTGCCAGCAGCCCGGGACTAGCGGGAGCCCCTCAGTTCTTC	CASSPGLAGAPQFF
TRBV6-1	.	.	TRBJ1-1	TGTGCCAGCAGGTGGACGGTGAACACTGAAGCTTTCTTT	CASRWTVNTEAFF
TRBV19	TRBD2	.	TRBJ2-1	TGTGCCAGTAGTAGATGGGGCGCGCTAGCGGGAGAGAATGAGCAGTTCTTC	CASSRWGALAGENEQFF
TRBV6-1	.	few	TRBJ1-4	TGTGCCAGCAGGGAGGGACGCGCGGGGCTGTTTTTT	CASREGRAGLFF
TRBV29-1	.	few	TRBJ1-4	TGCAGCGCAACAGGGACTAATGAAAAACTGTTTTTT	CSATGTNEKLFF
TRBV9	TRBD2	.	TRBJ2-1	TGTGCCAGCAGTTCCCCCCCGGGCCTAGCGGGAGTCAATGAGCAGTTCTTC	CASSSPPGLAGVNEQFF
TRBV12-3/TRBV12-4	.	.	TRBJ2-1	TGTGCCAGCAGTTCCGCAGAGGGGAGGGGGGGAATAAATGAGCAGTTCTTC	CASSSAEGRGGINEQFF
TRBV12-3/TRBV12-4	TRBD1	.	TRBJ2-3	TGTGCCAGCAGCCCTCCGGACAGGGGGCCAGATACGCAGTATTTT	CASSPPDRGPDTQYF
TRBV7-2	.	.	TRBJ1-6	TGTGCCAGCAGCTTCCGGGGCCGCTCCTATAATTCACCCCTCCACTTT	CASSFRGRSYNSPLHF
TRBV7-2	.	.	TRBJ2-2	TGTGCCAGCAGCTTAGATGCCAGGTTGACCGGGGAGCTGTTTTTT	CASSLDARLTGELFF
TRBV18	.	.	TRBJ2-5	TGTGCCAGCTCACCACCGGCAGGCCTAGAGACCCAGTACTTC	CASSPPAGLETQYF
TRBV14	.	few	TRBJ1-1	TGTGCCAGCAGCCAATCAAGGACCACTGAAGCTTTCTTT	CASSQSRTTEAFF
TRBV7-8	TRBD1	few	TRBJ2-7	TGTGCCAGCAGCTCCGGGACAGGCGCCTACGAGCAGTACTTC	CASSSGTGAYEQYF
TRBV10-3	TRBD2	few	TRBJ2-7	TGTGCCACCGTAGGACTAGGTGACTCCTACGAGCAGTACTTC	CATVGLGDSYEQYF
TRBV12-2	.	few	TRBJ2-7	TGTGCAAGTCGCTTAGCAGGACAGACGACCTACGAGCAGTACTTC	CASRLAGQTTYEQYF
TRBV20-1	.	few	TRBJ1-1	TGCAGTGCGGAGGCAGGTGGCGAGATGAACACTGAAGCTTTCTTT	CSAEAGGEMNTEAFF
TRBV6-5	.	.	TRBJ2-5	TGTGCCAGCAGTTACGCAGGGGAGGAGACCCAGTACTTC	CASSYAGEETQYF
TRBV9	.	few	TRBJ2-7	TGTGCCAGCAGCGTAAGATCAGGGGCCGAGCAGTACTTC	CASSVRSGAEQYF
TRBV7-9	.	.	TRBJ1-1	TGTGCCAGCAGTCAGACGAACACTGAAGCTTTCTTT	CASSQTNTEAFF
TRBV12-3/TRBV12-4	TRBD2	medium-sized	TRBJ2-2	TGTGCCAGCAGTTCACTCCGGACTAGCGGGATGGCCGGGGAGCTGTTTTTT	CASSSLRTSGMAGELFF
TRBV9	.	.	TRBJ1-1	TGTGCCAGCAGCGTAGCGGGGGGCGTAATAGCTGAAGCTTTCTTT	CASSVAGGVIAEAFF
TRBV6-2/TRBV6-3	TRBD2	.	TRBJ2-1	TGTGCCAGCAGCCCCCCCGGTAGCGGGGGCTACAATGAGCAGTTCTTC	CASSPPGSGGYNEQFF
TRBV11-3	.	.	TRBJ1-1	TGTGCCAGCAGCCACGGTGCCACTGAAGCTTTCTTT	CASSHGATEAFF
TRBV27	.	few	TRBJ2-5	TGTGCCAGCAGTTCTCCGTACCAAGAGACCCAGTACTTC	CASSSPYQETQYF
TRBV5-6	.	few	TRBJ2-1	TGTGCCAGCACCGTCAGGTTTACTACCTACAATGAGCAGTTCTTC	CASTVRFTTYNEQFF
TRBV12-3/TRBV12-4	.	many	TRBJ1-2	TGTGCCAGCACCCGACAGAGCTATGGCTACACCTTC	CASTRQSYGYTF
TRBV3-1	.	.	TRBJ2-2	TGTGCCAGCAGCCAAGATCAAGTCGGGGAGCTGTTTTTT	CASSQDQVGELFF
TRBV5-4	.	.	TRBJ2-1	TGTGCCAGCAGCCGGGGGTGGGGTAGGACAATAGATGAGCAGTTCTTC	CASSRGWGRTIDEQFF
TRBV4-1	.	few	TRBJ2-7	TGCGCCAGCAGCCAGGAGGACATGGCAGGGTGGGCCTACGAGCAGTACTTC	CASSQEDMAGWAYEQYF
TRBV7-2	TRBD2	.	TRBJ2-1	TGTGCCAGCAGCCAGCGGGGCGGGAGATGGAATGAGCAGTTCTTC	CASSQRGGRWNEQFF
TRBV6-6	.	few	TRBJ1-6	TGTGCCAGCAGGGGGGAGGGGAATAATTCACCCCTCCACTTT	CASRGEGNNSPLHF
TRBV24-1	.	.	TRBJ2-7	TGTGCCACCAGTGATTTGCAGGGCTACGAGCAGTACTTC	CATSDLQGYEQYF